A single sample gave rise to the 19 T cell receptor beta chains below, sequenced in a study of T cell responses to AZD1222 COVID-19 vaccine. Assay: immunoSEQ multiplex PCR; the TCRdb copy retains only in-frame clones and omits some. The profile shows approximately 80,000 clones, around 87% of them singletons. The source material was peripheral blood, sampled on day 0 of AZD1222 vaccination. Receptors were obtained from an adult in good health.

Ten or more counts support this clone. This chain uses TRBV28 with TRBJ1-2; TRBD1 matches at 10 bases. Germline assignment: CDR1 MDHEN and CDR2 SYDVKM. After removal of 3 bases from V and 6 bases from J, the junction contained 13 bases not matched to a gene. The CDR3 runs 17 residues. This CDR3 reads CASSLISGTGVLHGYTF. DNA for the CDR3: TGTGCCAGCAGTTTGATCTCCGGGACAGGGGTGTTGCATGGCTACACCTTC.

The chain has TRBV28 and TRBJ2-7; a possible D gene is TRBD2 (6 bases). The CDR3 has 14 amino acids. Per germline, CDR1 MDHEN and CDR2 SYDVKM. With 4 bases removed from V and 5 bases from J, the gap between germline ends came to 15 bases. CDR3 nucleotide sequence: TGTGCCAGCAGTTCCGGGACTGCGCACAACGAGCAGTACTTC. This translates into CASSSGTAHNEQYF.

This chain joins TRBV9 and TRBJ2-7; D gene uncertain. Germline V gene lookup returns CDR1 SGDLS and CDR2 YYNGEE. The CDR3 is 13 amino acids. Trimming took 1 base from V and 2 from J, leaving 7 bases between them. CDR3 protein: CASSVNYAYEQYF. DNA of the CDR3: TGTGCCAGCAGCGTAAACTATGCCTACGAGCAGTACTTC.

The chain combines TRBV5-6 with TRBJ1-2; perhaps TRBD1 as D (5 bases). CDR1 is SGHDT and CDR2 is YYEEEE in the germline V gene. The CDR3 consists of 13 residues. V lost 3 bases to trimming and J lost 8 bases, with 14 bases between them. The CDR3 region is CASSYVTSGGYTF. Written as DNA, the CDR3 is TGTGCCAGCAGCTATGTGACCTCAGGGGGCTACACCTTC.

This rearrangement joins TRBV19 to TRBJ1-4, with D tentatively TRBD1 (5 bases). The CDR3 is 14 residues long. CDR1 is LNHDA, CDR2 SQIVND, per germline (reference sequence). V lost 3 bases and J lost 5, with 10 bases in between. CDR3 DNA: TGTGCCAGTAGTATGAGTCAGGGCAATGAAAAACTGTTTTTT. Translated: CASSMSQGNEKLFF.

The chain combines TRBV18 with TRBJ2-5; 7 bases agree with TRBD1. V lost 6 bases, J lost 3 bases, and 7 bases stayed unmatched. This CDR3 contains 14 residues. Germline V lookup: CDR1 KGHSH, CDR2 LQKENI. The CDR3 sequence: CASSHRGTEETQYF. DNA of the CDR3: TGTGCCAGCTCCCACCGTGGGACAGAAGAGACCCAGTACTTC.

This chain joins TRBV2 and TRBJ2-2; D is ambiguous. CDR1 is SNHLY and CDR2 is FYNNEI in the germline V gene. CDR3 length equals 13 residues. Trimming took 3 bases from V and 0 from J, leaving 2 bases between them. The CDR3 loop is CASSEANTGELFF. CDR3 nucleotide sequence: TGTGCCAGCAGTGAGGCGAACACCGGGGAGCTGTTTTTT.

The CDR3 region is CASSLKGDQPQHF. The CDR3 bases are TGTGCCAGCAGCTTAAAAGGGGATCAGCCCCAGCATTTT. This chain uses TRBV7-9 with TRBJ1-5, with D perhaps TRBD1 (5 bases). The CDR3 sequence is 13 residues long. V lost 2 bases to trimming and J lost 5 bases, with 7 bases between them. The V gene's germline CDR1 is SEHNR and CDR2 FQNEAQ (reference sequence).

The rearrangement joins TRBV19 to TRBJ2-3; D uncertain. Looked up from germline, CDR1 is LNHDA and CDR2 is SQIVND (reference sequence). This CDR3 is built from 14 residues. The V and J ends lost 3 bases and 10 bases respectively, with 17 bases between them. For the CDR3, the DNA is TGTGCCAGTAGTATCAACAGAGGTTACCGTTCGCAGTATTTT. Translated, it gives CASSINRGYRSQYF.

This chain's CDR3 is CASSQGEGDTQYF. Here the CDR3 DNA reads TGTGCCAGCAGCCAAGGAGAGGGTGATACGCAGTATTTT. The V call is TRBV3-1 (or the pseudogene TRBV3-2), the J call TRBJ2-3, with a weak D call TRBD2 (5 bases). CDR3 length: 13 residues. Trimming stripped 1 base from V and 6 bases from J, with 8 bases between. Germline V gives CDR1 LGHDT, CDR2 YNNKEL (reference sequence).

This sequence joins TRBV9 and TRBJ1-2, with 7 bases fitting TRBD1. Germline CDR1 is SGDLS and CDR2 is YYNGEE. Germline trimming cut 0 bases from V and 4 bases from J; bases unmatched to any gene: 3. The CDR3 loop spans 14 amino acids. Written as DNA, the CDR3 is TGTGCCAGCAGCGTAGGACAGGGTGGCTATGGCTACACCTTC. The encoded protein is CASSVGQGGYGYTF.

This clone was recorded once. V usage is TRBV5-5 and J usage is TRBJ2-5; D ambiguous. CDR3 size: 15 residues. The germline gives CDR1 SGHKS, CDR2 YYEKEE (reference sequence). The germline V and J ends were trimmed by 1 base and 4 bases, with 14 bases remaining between them. The CDR3, as DNA: TGTGCCAGCAGCTTGTCGTCCAACTGGGGAGAGACCCAGTACTTC. Residues: CASSLSSNWGETQYF. Combining the CDR3 with reference TRBV5-5 and TRBJ2-5 gives the whole variable domain DAGVTQSPTHLIKTRGQQVTLRCSPISGHKSVSWYQQVLGQGPQFIFQYYEKEERGRGNFPDRFSARQFPNYSSELNVNALLLGDSALYLCASSLSSNWGETQYFGPGTRLLVL.

This chain links TRBV6-2 or TRBV6-3 with TRBJ1-1; the D is unclear. Germline V CDR1 and CDR2: MNHEY, SVGEGT. The CDR3 is 14 residues long. The V and J ends lost 3 bases and 0 bases respectively, with 8 bases between them. CDR3 DNA: TGTGCCAGCAGTTATAATGGTATGAACACTGAAGCTTTCTTT. As protein: CASSYNGMNTEAFF.

The chain combines TRBV28 with TRBJ2-1, with D possibly TRBD1 on 6 matching bases. Germline V CDR1 and CDR2: MDHEN, SYDVKM. V was shortened by 5 bases and J by 3 bases, with 14 bases between the two germline ends. The CDR3 sequence is 15 residues long. CDR3 protein: CASSPGTGSYNEQFF. CDR3 nucleotide sequence: TGTGCCAGCAGTCCCGGCACAGGGAGCTACAATGAGCAGTTCTTC.

The rearrangement joins TRBV14 to TRBJ1-5, with D unclear. The V gene lost 1 base and the J gene lost 9 bases, with 13 bases spanning the gap. Germline V gene sequence: CDR1 SGHDN, CDR2 FVKESK. The CDR3 is 14 residues long. The CDR3 sequence: CASSQGATPLPQHF. The CDR3 bases are TGTGCCAGCAGCCAAGGGGCAACTCCGCTGCCCCAGCATTTT.

CDR3 sequence: CASSLGAYEQYF. The CDR3 DNA is TGTGCCAGCAGCTTAGGAGCCTACGAGCAGTACTTC. The chain joins TRBV7-2 to TRBJ2-7; D unresolved. Per germline, CDR1 SGHTA and CDR2 FQGNSA. The CDR3 is made up of 12 amino acids. V was pared by 1 base and J by 2 bases, with 3 bases between. The complete variable domain, with remaining parts taken from reference TRBV7-2 and TRBJ2-7, reads GAGVSQSPSNKVTEKGKDVELRCDPISGHTALYWYRQSLGQGLEFLIYFQGNSAPDKSGLPSDRFSAERTGGSVSTLTIQRTQQEDSAVYLCASSLGAYEQYFGPGTRLTVT.

The J gene is TRBJ2-1, the V gene TRBV2; 7 nucleotides align to TRBD2. J lost 1 base, V lost 3 bases, and 6 bases had no gene match. This CDR3 region has 16 residues. Germline lookup yields CDR1 SNHLY and CDR2 FYNNEI. In nucleotides, the CDR3 is TGTGCCAGCAGTGAGTTAGGGAGGGAGTCCTACAATGAGCAGTTCTTC. Translated: CASSELGRESYNEQFF.

V gene TRBV5-1 combines with J gene TRBJ1-3; a weak D match, TRBD1 (6 bases). V lost 0 bases, J lost 4 bases, and 11 bases lay in between. The CDR3 length is 15 residues. Germline V gene lookup returns CDR1 SGHRS and CDR2 YFSETQ. Here the CDR3 reads CASSLVGGLGNTIYF. The DNA for the CDR3 is TGCGCCAGCAGCTTGGTCGGGGGCTTAGGAAACACCATATATTTT.

The V and J genes are TRBV6-5 and TRBJ2-7; 8 bases map to TRBD2. CDR3 length: 14 residues. With V trimmed by 7 bases and J by 7 bases, 12 bases remained unmatched. Germline CDR1 reads MNHEY; CDR2 reads SVGAGI. CDR3 in DNA: TGTGCCAGCACCCCCGGGACTAGTAAAACGGAGCAGTACTTC. It translates to CASTPGTSKTEQYF.